A single sample gave rise to the 8 T cell receptor beta chains below, sequenced in a study of T-cell memory formation after mild COVID-19. TCRdb independently ran MiXCR on the 5' RACE reads; one entry per CDR3 protein. Here the sample spans roughly 550,000 distinct CDR3 sequences, just over 20% being singletons. Sequencing was done on a sample of PBMCs or a T cell subset sorted from them (not recorded which). Source of these receptors: an adult woman who had mild COVID-19 (a few samples of this study predate the infection). Cell type and time point are not known.

This clonotype was counted a few times. The chain has TRBV7-8 and TRBJ1-1; perhaps TRBD1 as D (5 bases). Trimming stripped 3 bases from V and 0 bases from J, with 14 bases between. Per germline, CDR1 SGHVS and CDR2 FQNEAQ. This CDR3 contains 16 residues. CDR3 region: CASSFPLRGLNTEAFF. In DNA form, the CDR3 reads TGTGCCAGCAGCTTCCCCTTGAGGGGCCTGAACACTGAAGCTTTCTTT.

The rearrangement links TRBV5-4 to TRBJ1-2, with TRBD1 identical over 7 bases. This CDR3 region has 16 residues. Trimming removed 1 base from V and 4 bases from J; junction bases left unmatched: 10. CDR1 SGHNT and CDR2 YYREEE come from the germline V gene (reference sequence). CDR3 amino acids: CASSLQGGSIIYGYTF. The CDR3, as DNA: TGTGCCAGCAGCTTGCAGGGGGGCTCTATAATCTATGGCTACACCTTC.

The V call is TRBV5-1, the J call TRBJ1-3; 7 nucleotides align to TRBD1. The CDR3 sequence is 17 residues long. In germline, CDR1 is SGHRS, CDR2 YFSETQ. V lost 3 bases to trimming and J lost 2 bases; unmatched junction nucleotides: 11. CDR3 amino acids: CASSSQLQGKAGNTIYF. DNA of the CDR3: TGCGCCAGCAGCTCACAGTTACAGGGGAAGGCTGGAAACACCATATATTTT.

The rearrangement uses TRBV5-1 and TRBJ2-1; D gene ambiguous. The V gene's germline CDR1 is SGHRS and CDR2 YFSETQ. CDR3 length: 17 residues. Trimming took 0 bases from V and 8 from J, leaving 21 bases between them. The CDR3 DNA follows: TGCGCCAGCAGCTTGGAGGGCCCCCCAAGCACGATCGATGAGCAGTTCTTC. This codes for CASSLEGPPSTIDEQFF.

The V call is TRBV9, the J call TRBJ1-1; D is possibly TRBD1 (6 bases). The V gene lost 0 bases and the J gene lost 7 bases, with 13 bases spanning the gap. The CDR3 totals 14 residues. CDR1 and CDR2 from the germline V gene are SGDLS and YYNGEE. CDR3 in DNA: TGTGCCAGCAGCGTAGTGCAGGGGCCCGTTGAAGCTTTCTTT. Its protein product is CASSVVQGPVEAFF.

DNA of the CDR3: TGTGCCACCAGCAGAGACGGGAATGCCTACAATGAGCAGTTCTTC. Residues: CATSRDGNAYNEQFF. The rearrangement uses TRBV15 and TRBJ2-1, with D tentatively TRBD2 (5 bases). Germline CDR1 is LNHNV and CDR2 is YYDKDF (reference sequence). Trimming took 0 bases from V and 2 from J, leaving 8 bases between them. CDR3 length: 15 residues.

Many counts were recorded for this clonotype. The rearrangement joins TRBV5-1 to TRBJ2-1; tentatively, D is TRBD2 (6 bases). Germline V gene data show CDR1 as SGHRS and CDR2 as YFSETQ. The CDR3 covers 18 residues. The V end lost 0 bases, the J end lost 7 bases, and 23 bases lay between the germline ends. CDR3 sequence (DNA): TGCGCCAGCAGCTTGGCCTTATGGGAGGACGGCGGGTGGAATGAGCAGTTCTTC. Encoded protein: CASSLALWEDGGWNEQFF.

The chain links TRBV3-1 to TRBJ2-7; TRBD2 aligns across 12 bases. V was pared by 3 bases and J by 1 base, with 4 bases of the junction left unmatched. The CDR3 extends over 16 amino acids. Germline V lookup: CDR1 LGHDT, CDR2 YNNKEL (reference sequence). CDR3 sequence reads: CASSQRLAGASYEQYF. CDR3 bases: TGTGCCAGCAGCCAGAGACTAGCGGGAGCTTCCTACGAGCAGTACTTC.